A selection of T cell receptor beta chains follows, all from one sample in a study of CD8+ T cells in alopecia areata. Clones were read by immunoSEQ multiplex PCR, and TCRdb kept only the in-frame ones, dropping some. The sample lists about 130,000 clones; roughly three fifths were seen once. The material was CD4+ T cells sorted from blood, obtained at week 0. The origin of the receptors is a human donor with alopecia areata. Both conserved end residues are part of each CDR3. A D gene is named only where the DNA matches it firmly. Size is stated for part of the rows, as once, few or many counts, or as a class when the clone is expanded.

clone_size cdr3_length j_call d_call v_call cdr3_aa cdr3_nt
. 15 TRBJ1-4 . TRBV5-1 CASSLGGRDNEKLFF TGCGCCAGCAGCTTGGGGGGCAGAGATAATGAAAAACTGTTTTTT
once 13 TRBJ1-5 . TRBV29-1 CSVEGGGNQPQHF TGCAGCGTGGAAGGTGGGGGCAATCAGCCCCAGCATTTT
. 14 TRBJ2-7 . TRBV19 CASSIGGGAYEQYF TGTGCCAGTAGTATAGGTGGCGGAGCCTACGAGCAGTACTTC
few 14 TRBJ2-3 TRBD1 TRBV29-1 CSVATGAVTDTQYF TGCAGCGTCGCGACAGGGGCGGTTACGGATACGCAGTATTTT
. 16 TRBJ2-5 . TRBV13 CASTQRLGRSGETQYF TGTGCCAGCACCCAACGACTCGGAAGATCAGGAGAGACCCAGTACTTC
. 15 TRBJ2-2 TRBD1 TRBV5-1 CASSFGTANTGELFF TGCGCCAGCAGCTTCGGGACAGCCAACACCGGGGAGCTGTTTTTT
. 18 TRBJ2-3 TRBD2 TRBV7-2 CASRLAGTSGGVTDTQYF TGTGCCAGCAGACTGGCCGGGACTAGCGGGGGGGTCACAGATACGCAGTATTTT
. 18 TRBJ2-6 TRBD2 TRBV4-2 CASSQSSAGGPGANVLTF TGTGCCAGCAGCCAGTCTTCGGCGGGGGGGCCTGGGGCCAACGTCCTGACTTTC
. 13 TRBJ1-1 . TRBV30 CAWFEGSHAEAFF TGTGCCTGGTTTGAAGGCTCACACGCCGAAGCTTTCTTT
. 13 TRBJ2-3 . TRBV6-5 CASSTGLGDTQYF TGTGCCAGCAGCACAGGGTTGGGAGATACGCAGTATTTT
. 16 TRBJ2-5 TRBD1 TRBV10-2 CASSETGTGWKETQYF TGCGCCAGCAGTGAGACCGGGACAGGGTGGAAAGAGACCCAGTACTTC
. 16 TRBJ2-7 . TRBV30 CAWSALGYEVPYEQYF TGTGCCTGGAGTGCATTGGGCTATGAAGTCCCCTACGAGCAGTACTTC
once 14 TRBJ2-2 . TRBV2 CASSEVGATGELFF TGTGCCAGCAGTGAAGTGGGGGCAACCGGGGAGCTGTTTTTT
few 15 TRBJ1-6 TRBD1 TRBV6-5 CASSLGQGPGSPLHF TGTGCCAGCAGTTTAGGACAGGGGCCTGGGTCACCCCTCCACTTT
. 13 TRBJ1-4 . TRBV6-5 CASSWGQGEKLFF TGTGCCAGCAGCTGGGGGCAGGGTGAAAAACTGTTTTTT
few 15 TRBJ2-5 TRBD1 TRBV9 CASSVRFTGEETQYF TGTGCCAGCAGCGTCAGATTCACAGGGGAAGAGACCCAGTACTTC
few 13 TRBJ1-1 . TRBV29-1 CSVEELEGTEAFF TGCAGCGTTGAAGAGCTGGAGGGCACTGAAGCTTTCTTT
. 17 TRBJ2-2 TRBD1 TRBV4-2 CASSQDRGTGNTGELFF TGTGCCAGCAGCCAAGATCGGGGGACAGGGAACACCGGGGAGCTGTTTTTT
. 12 TRBJ1-2 TRBD1 TRBV10-3 CAISDRDGGYTF TGTGCCATCAGCGACAGGGACGGGGGCTACACCTTC
few 10 TRBJ1-1 . TRBV23-1 CASTIGEAYF TGCGCCAGCACTATAGGGGAGGCCTACTTT
. 12 TRBJ1-1 . TRBV29-1 CSTRQSNTEAFF TGCAGCACGCGACAGTCGAACACTGAAGCTTTCTTT
. 16 TRBJ2-1 TRBD2 TRBV11-3 CASSLGEGMGRNEQFF TGTGCCAGCAGCTTAGGGGAGGGGATGGGCCGCAATGAGCAGTTCTTC
few 11 TRBJ2-5 . TRBV15 CATSMQETQYF TGTGCCACCAGCATGCAAGAGACCCAGTACTTC
. 13 TRBJ1-2 . TRBV29-1 CSVEDRAAYGYTF TGCAGCGTTGAAGACAGGGCGGCCTATGGCTACACCTTC
. 15 TRBJ1-4 . TRBV7-7 CASSLAAAPNEKLFF TGTGCTAGCAGCTTAGCGGCAGCGCCGAATGAAAAACTGTTTTTT
. 16 TRBJ2-5 TRBD1 TRBV7-2 CASSLAGTGGTETQYF TGTGCCAGCAGCTTAGCAGGGACAGGGGGTACCGAGACCCAGTACTTC
many 15 TRBJ2-4 . TRBV5-1 CASSPPTGAKNIQYF TGCGCCAGCAGCCCGCCAACAGGGGCCAAAAACATTCAGTACTTC
. 13 TRBJ2-7 . TRBV5-1 CASSLGTTYEQYF TGCGCCAGCAGCTTAGGAACAACCTACGAGCAGTACTTC
. 17 TRBJ2-1 TRBD2 TRBV4-3 CASSQSGTSGAHNEQFF TGCGCCAGCAGCCAAAGTGGGACTAGCGGAGCCCACAATGAGCAGTTCTTC
. 15 TRBJ2-1 TRBD1 TRBV5-4 CASSREDRGNNEQFF TGTGCCAGCAGCCGGGAGGACAGGGGAAACAATGAGCAGTTCTTC
. 16 TRBJ1-6 . TRBV19 CASSKDSGYPLSPLHF TGTGCCAGTAGTAAGGATTCGGGTTACCCGCTTTCGCCCCTCCACTTT
few 14 TRBJ1-3 . TRBV5-1 CASSLAGRGNTIYF TGCGCCAGCAGCTTGGCAGGTCGTGGAAACACCATATATTTT
. 13 TRBJ2-5 TRBD2 TRBV2 CASRASGGKTQYF TGTGCCAGCAGAGCTAGCGGGGGGAAGACCCAGTACTTC
. 13 TRBJ2-3 . TRBV11-2 CASSLSPGDTQYF TGTGCCAGCAGCTTGTCCCCGGGAGATACGCAGTATTTT
. 18 TRBJ1-1 . TRBV29-1 CSVHKSPGLTSRNTEAFF TGCAGCGTCCACAAGAGCCCGGGGTTAACGAGTCGGAACACTGAAGCTTTCTTT
. 14 TRBJ2-7 . TRBV5-1 CASTQGSSPHEQYF TGCGCCAGCACCCAGGGGAGTTCACCACACGAGCAGTACTTC
few 16 TRBJ1-5 TRBD1 TRBV19 CASSPQDRGNNQPQHF TGTGCCAGTAGTCCTCAGGACAGGGGAAACAATCAGCCCCAGCATTTT
. 15 TRBJ2-3 . TRBV6-5 CASSLAQGGTDTQYF TGTGCCAGCAGCCTAGCGCAGGGTGGCACAGATACGCAGTATTTT
. 15 TRBJ1-2 . TRBV2 CASRDYTGARRSYTF TGTGCCAGCAGGGATTATACCGGGGCCCGAAGGAGCTACACCTTC
. 16 TRBJ2-3 . TRBV4-1 CASSQGLERSTDTQYF TGCGCCAGCAGCCAAGGCCTGGAGAGGTCCACAGATACGCAGTATTTT
. 15 TRBJ2-7 . TRBV4-2 CASSQGGDRAYEQYF TGTGCCAGCAGCCAAGGGGGGGACCGAGCCTACGAGCAGTACTTC
. 16 TRBJ2-7 . TRBV27 CASSPPWIVGGHEQYF TGTGCCAGCAGTCCCCCCTGGATTGTGGGGGGACACGAGCAGTACTTC
. 14 TRBJ1-5 . TRBV27 CASSPRGGGEPQHF TGTGCCAGCAGTCCCCGCGGGGGTGGGGAGCCCCAGCATTTT
few 13 TRBJ2-2 . TRBV7-9 CASSLDLTGELFF TGTGCCAGCAGCTTAGATCTCACCGGGGAGCTGTTTTTT
. 12 TRBJ2-5 TRBD1 TRBV29-1 CSVGQGQETQYF TGCAGCGTTGGACAGGGTCAAGAGACCCAGTACTTC
. 15 TRBJ2-3 TRBD1 TRBV14 CASQRQGSSSDTQYF TGTGCCAGCCAGCGACAGGGGAGCTCTTCAGATACGCAGTATTTT
. 12 TRBJ1-2 TRBD1 TRBV30 CAWSRQGGGYTF TGTGCCTGGAGTAGACAGGGAGGCGGCTACACCTTC
. 14 TRBJ2-7 TRBD2 TRBV11-1 CASSRTSGGYEQYF TGTGCCAGCAGCAGGACTAGCGGGGGATACGAGCAGTACTTC
. 15 TRBJ1-1 TRBD1 TRBV6-5 CASSYGRTGNTEAFF TGTGCCAGCAGTTACGGTAGGACAGGGAACACTGAAGCTTTCTTT
few 16 TRBJ2-1 . TRBV6-5 CASSYSYHRGLNEQFF TGTGCCAGCAGTTACTCGTATCATCGGGGGCTCAATGAGCAGTTCTTC
few 10 TRBJ1-6 . TRBV21-1 CAITNSPLHF TGTGCCATCACCAATTCACCCCTCCACTTT
. 13 TRBJ2-2 . TRBV18 CASSPRTTGELFF TGTGCCAGCTCACCACGGACCACCGGGGAGCTGTTTTTT
. 14 TRBJ1-2 . TRBV29-1 CSAHKGFGGYGYTF TGCAGCGCCCACAAGGGGTTCGGGGGCTACGGCTACACCTTC
once 14 TRBJ1-2 TRBD1 TRBV18 CASSPDREERGYTF TGTGCCAGCTCACCAGACAGGGAGGAGAGGGGCTACACCTTC